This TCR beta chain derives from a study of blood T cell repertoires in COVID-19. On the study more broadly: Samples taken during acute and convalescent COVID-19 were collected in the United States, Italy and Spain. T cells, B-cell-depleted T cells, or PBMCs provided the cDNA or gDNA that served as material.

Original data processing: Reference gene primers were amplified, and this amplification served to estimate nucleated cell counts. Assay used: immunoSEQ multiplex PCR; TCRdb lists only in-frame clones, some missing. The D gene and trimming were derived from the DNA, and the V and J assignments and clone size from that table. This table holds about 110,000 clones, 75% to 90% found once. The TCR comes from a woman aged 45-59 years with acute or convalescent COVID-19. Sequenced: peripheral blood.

This CDR3 reads CASSQDPRTEAFF. The CDR3 coding sequence is TGCGCCAGCAGCCAAGATCCCCGGACTGAAGCTTTCTTT. The chain couples TRBV4-3 to TRBJ1-1; the D is unclear. V dropped 0 bases and J dropped 5 bases, with 7 bases sitting between them. Germline values: CDR1 LGHNA, CDR2 YSLEER. The CDR3 spans 13 residues.